This is a list of T cell receptor beta chains from one sample in a study of OX40 agonist ivuxolimab in advanced cancers. The assay was immunoSEQ multiplex PCR, and TCRdb's table has in-frame clones only and misses some. The sample has 15,000 to 20,000 clones; 76% are singletons. This sample comprised CD4+ or CD8+ T cells sorted from blood, obtained in a trial of the OX40 agonist ivuxolimab. Receptor source: an adult with an advanced solid tumor such as melanoma, head and neck, liver or kidney cancer. Each CDR3 is given without its conserved first and last residue.

j_gene: TRBJ2-3; len: 11; v_gene: TRBV11-2; CDR3aa: ASSLQGSDTQY
j_gene: TRBJ1-5; len: 10; v_gene: TRBV7-6; CDR3aa: ASSLWGQPQH
j_gene: TRBJ1-2; len: 13; v_gene: TRBV29-1; CDR3aa: SVDKSGDLDYGYT
j_gene: TRBJ2-5; len: 14; v_gene: TRBV7-9; CDR3aa: ASSSLRDRGTETQY
j_gene: TRBJ2-7; len: 16; v_gene: TRBV7-2; CDR3aa: ASSLVRLAGGSPYEQY
j_gene: TRBJ2-1; len: 12; v_gene: TRBV5-6; CDR3aa: ASSLVSSYNEQF
j_gene: TRBJ2-7; len: 13; v_gene: TRBV27; CDR3aa: ASSPSGTGSYEQY
j_gene: TRBJ1-2; len: 14; v_gene: TRBV4-1; CDR3aa: ASSQGGSYSNYGYT
j_gene: TRBJ1-3; len: 11; v_gene: TRBV11-3; CDR3aa: ASSSMMGDTIY
j_gene: TRBJ1-1; len: 13; v_gene: TRBV25-1; CDR3aa: ASSSGQGMLTEAF
j_gene: TRBJ1-3; len: 12; v_gene: TRBV9; CDR3aa: ASSVEGTGNTIY